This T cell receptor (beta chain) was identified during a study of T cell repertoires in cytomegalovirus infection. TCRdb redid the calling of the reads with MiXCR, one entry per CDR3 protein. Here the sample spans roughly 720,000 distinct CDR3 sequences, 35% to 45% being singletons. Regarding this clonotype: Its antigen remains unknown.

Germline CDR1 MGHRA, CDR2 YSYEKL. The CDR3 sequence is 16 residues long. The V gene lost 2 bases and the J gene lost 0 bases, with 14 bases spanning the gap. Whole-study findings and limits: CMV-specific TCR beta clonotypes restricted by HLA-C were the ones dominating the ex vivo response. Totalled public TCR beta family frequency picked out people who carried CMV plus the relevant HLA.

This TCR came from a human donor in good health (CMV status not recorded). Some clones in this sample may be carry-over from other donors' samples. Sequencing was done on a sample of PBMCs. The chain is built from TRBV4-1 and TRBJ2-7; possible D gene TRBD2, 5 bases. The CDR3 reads CASSQNPSQPSYEQYF. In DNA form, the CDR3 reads TGCGCCAGCAGCCAAAATCCTAGCCAGCCCTCCTACGAGCAGTACTTC.